The 4 T cell receptor beta chains below were found in one sample sequenced in a study of cytomegalovirus exposure and HLA in healthy donors (dated by TCRdb to 2015 to 2018). To prepare the library, the immunoSEQ multiplex PCR assay was applied. The multiplex PCR relied on a mix of 60 forward primers for TCR Vbeta segments and 13 reverse primers for TCR Jbeta segments. TCRdb retrieved this table from immuneACCESS and kept in-frame rearrangements only. Not all clones are present; in checked studies, unresolved V genes account for under half, and no reason is known for the remainder. This sample gives tens of thousands of clones in total; more than 75% of them show up just once. Together, the top ten hold around a tenth of the sample. The sequencing input was PBMCs. These receptor sequences come from a man aged 25 to 40 in good health and CMV-seropositive.

The rearrangement uses TRBV7-6 and TRBJ2-5, with TRBD1 as a possible D gene (7 bases). CDR3 length: 16 residues. The germline V gene has CDR1 SGHVS and CDR2 FNYEAQ. Trimming left V 2 bases short and J 4 bases short, with 17 bases between. CDR3 protein: CASSLYATGRLETQYF. The CDR3 DNA is TGTGCCAGCAGCTTATACGCGACAGGGAGGTTAGAGACCCAGTACTTC.

The chain couples TRBV28 to TRBJ1-3; D possibly corresponds to TRBD1 (6 bases). Trimming stripped 6 bases from V and 0 bases from J, with 12 bases between. The CDR3 is 15 residues long. Germline CDR1 MDHEN, CDR2 SYDVKM. The CDR3 region has the DNA TGTGCCAGCAGGATAGACAGGAGCTCTGGAAACACCATATATTTT. Translating gives CASRIDRSSGNTIYF.

The rearrangement uses TRBV11-1 and TRBJ2-7; the match to TRBD2 covers 11 bases. The CDR3 runs to 15 residues. CDR1 and CDR2 (germline): SGHAT, FQDESV (reference sequence). The J segment lost 3 bases and the V segment lost 4 bases, leaving 5 bases of the junction unmatched. The DNA of the CDR3 is TGTGCCAGCAGCTGGGAGACTAGCGGGGACTACGAGCAGTACTTC. This codes for CASSWETSGDYEQYF. The complete variable domain, with remaining parts taken from reference TRBV11-1 and TRBJ2-7, reads EAEVAQSPRYKITEKSQAVAFWCDPISGHATLYWYRQILGQGPELLVQFQDESVVDDSQLPKDRFSAERLKGVDSTLKIQPAELGDSAMYLCASSWETSGDYEQYFGPGTRLTVT.

V is TRBV7-8 and J is TRBJ2-7; no definite D call. Trimming stripped 2 bases from V and 3 bases from J, with 11 bases between. Germline assignment: CDR1 SGHVS and CDR2 FQNEAQ. CDR3 length equals 14 residues. CDR3 in amino acids: CASSLHASNYEQYF. DNA for the CDR3: TGTGCCAGCAGCTTACATGCTAGTAACTACGAGCAGTACTTC.